A selection of T cell receptor beta chains follows, all from one sample in a study of T cell responses to AZD1222 COVID-19 vaccine. The repertoire was sequenced with immunoSEQ multiplex PCR; TCRdb's copy has only in-frame clones and lacks some. This table holds over 95,000 clones, about 89% found once. The material was peripheral blood, obtained on day 0 of AZD1222 vaccination. These receptors were collected from an adult in good health. Both conserved end residues are part of each CDR3. The D gene is left open where the match is weak. Part of the rows lack a size; the others show once, few, many or a class for expanded clones.

J: TRBJ1-1; size: once; D: TRBD1; V: TRBV18; DNA: TGTGCCAGCTCACCACTCACAGGGGGCGGGGTGGACACTGAAGCTTTCTTT; CDR3: CASSPLTGGGVDTEAFF
J: TRBJ2-7; size: NA; D: TRBD1; V: TRBV13; DNA: TGTGCCAGCAGCTCCCCCGGGACAGCTGGCTACGAGCAGTACTTC; CDR3: CASSSPGTAGYEQYF
J: TRBJ1-1; size: NA; D: NA; V: TRBV5-5; DNA: TGTGCCAGCACCTTGGGGGTTGGAAACACTGAAGCTTTCTTT; CDR3: CASTLGVGNTEAFF
J: TRBJ2-5; size: NA; D: NA; V: TRBV4-3; DNA: TGCGCCAGCAGCCAAGACCCCCTCGGCGAGACCCAGTACTTC; CDR3: CASSQDPLGETQYF
J: TRBJ1-2; size: NA; D: NA; V: TRBV28; DNA: TGTGCCAGCACTGGAGCTTGGGGCTACACCTTC; CDR3: CASTGAWGYTF
J: TRBJ2-6; size: once; D: TRBD1; V: TRBV28; DNA: TGTGCCAGCAGTTTCAGGGGGAGCGGGGCCAACGTCCTGACTTTC; CDR3: CASSFRGSGANVLTF
J: TRBJ2-7; size: once; D: NA; V: TRBV7-2; DNA: TGTGCCAGCAGCTTGGTTCCAGGCTCCTACGAGCAGTACTTC; CDR3: CASSLVPGSYEQYF
J: TRBJ1-5; size: NA; D: NA; V: TRBV7-2; DNA: TGTGCCAGCAGCTTCACAAGTTCCTATCAGCCCCAGCATTTT; CDR3: CASSFTSSYQPQHF
J: TRBJ1-6; size: NA; D: TRBD1; V: TRBV28; DNA: TGTGCCGTAGACAGGGGAGCGGCACCCCTCCACTTT; CDR3: CAVDRGAAPLHF
J: TRBJ1-6; size: few; D: TRBD1; V: TRBV4-2; DNA: TGTGCCAGCAGCCAAGGATACGGACAGGGGGACTCACCCCTCCACTTT; CDR3: CASSQGYGQGDSPLHF
J: TRBJ1-6; size: once; D: TRBD1; V: TRBV4-1; DNA: TGCGCCAGCAGTCTTGGACAGGGTGATTCACCCCTCCACTTT; CDR3: CASSLGQGDSPLHF
J: TRBJ2-5; size: NA; D: NA; V: TRBV25-1; DNA: TGTGCCAGCAGTGTGGGAGAGACCCAGTACTTC; CDR3: CASSVGETQYF
J: TRBJ1-4; size: once; D: NA; V: TRBV7-2; DNA: TGTGCCAGCAGCCCAGGTGGCCGGGTGTTTTTT; CDR3: CASSPGGRVFF
J: TRBJ2-1; size: NA; D: NA; V: TRBV7-2; DNA: TGTGCCAGCAGCTTTTCCTACAATGAGCAGTTCTTC; CDR3: CASSFSYNEQFF
J: TRBJ2-1; size: once; D: TRBD2; V: TRBV3-1/TRBV3-2; DNA: TGTGCCAGCAGACGACTAGCGGGGAAAAACAATGAGCAGTTCTTC; CDR3: CASRRLAGKNNEQFF
J: TRBJ1-4; size: NA; D: NA; V: TRBV28; DNA: TGTGCCAGCAGCTTAGGCAGTGCAACTAATGAAAAACTGTTTTTT; CDR3: CASSLGSATNEKLFF
J: TRBJ1-1; size: NA; D: NA; V: TRBV9; DNA: TGTGCCAGCAGCGTAGCGGGACAAAACACTGAAGCTTTCTTT; CDR3: CASSVAGQNTEAFF
J: TRBJ1-6; size: NA; D: TRBD1; V: TRBV24-1; DNA: TGTGCCACCAGTGAGCCGGGACAGGAGGTCCCGAATTCACCCCTCCACTTT; CDR3: CATSEPGQEVPNSPLHF
J: TRBJ1-4; size: NA; D: NA; V: TRBV9; DNA: TGTGCCAGCAGCGTAGCTACGGGGCGAAAACTGTTTTTT; CDR3: CASSVATGRKLFF
J: TRBJ1-1; size: NA; D: NA; V: TRBV7-8; DNA: TGTGCCAGCAGCTTAGTATCAGTGAACACTGAAGCTTTCTTT; CDR3: CASSLVSVNTEAFF
J: TRBJ2-7; size: NA; D: TRBD2; V: TRBV19; DNA: TGTGCCAGTAGTATAGCCAGCGGGGGGGCCTACGAGCAGTACTTC; CDR3: CASSIASGGAYEQYF
J: TRBJ1-2; size: NA; D: NA; V: TRBV19; DNA: TGTGCCAGTAGTCCTCGGACAGATAGCAACTATGGCTACACCTTC; CDR3: CASSPRTDSNYGYTF
J: TRBJ1-4; size: NA; D: TRBD1; V: TRBV6-5; DNA: TGTGCCAGCAGTCCTAGGACAGGTTTTGAAAAACTGTTTTTT; CDR3: CASSPRTGFEKLFF
J: TRBJ2-1; size: once; D: TRBD1; V: TRBV7-3; DNA: TGTGCCAGCAGCTTAGGACAGGCCCCCTCCTACAATGAGCAGTTCTTC; CDR3: CASSLGQAPSYNEQFF
J: TRBJ1-1; size: NA; D: NA; V: TRBV5-8; DNA: TGTGCCAGCAGCTTGCCTTTGGGCAGGAGGACTGAAGCTTTCTTT; CDR3: CASSLPLGRRTEAFF
J: TRBJ2-7; size: NA; D: NA; V: TRBV9; DNA: TGTGCCAGCAGCTACAGTAGCTCCTACGAGCAGTACTTC; CDR3: CASSYSSSYEQYF
J: TRBJ2-5; size: NA; D: TRBD2; V: TRBV4-3; DNA: TGCGCCAGCAGCCAGTACGGACTAGCCGGAGAGACCCAGTACTTC; CDR3: CASSQYGLAGETQYF
J: TRBJ1-6; size: once; D: NA; V: TRBV24-1; DNA: TGTGCCACCAGTGGTTCAGCCTATAATTCACCCCTCCACTTT; CDR3: CATSGSAYNSPLHF
J: TRBJ2-3; size: NA; D: TRBD1; V: TRBV5-1; DNA: TGCGCCAGCGGGTCAGGGGGTGTACCAGATACGCAGTATTTT; CDR3: CASGSGGVPDTQYF
J: TRBJ1-1; size: NA; D: NA; V: TRBV3-1/TRBV3-2; DNA: TGTGCCAGCAGCCAGGACCATCTTCCTCCTCTGAACACTGAAGCTTTCTTT; CDR3: CASSQDHLPPLNTEAFF
J: TRBJ1-6; size: NA; D: TRBD1; V: TRBV7-2; DNA: TGTGCCAGCAGCTCTCGACAGGGCATATCAAATAATTCACCCCTCCACTTT; CDR3: CASSSRQGISNNSPLHF
J: TRBJ1-6; size: NA; D: NA; V: TRBV30; DNA: TGTGCCTGGAGTGTATTAGGAGGGGTTAATTCACCCCTCCACTTT; CDR3: CAWSVLGGVNSPLHF
J: TRBJ2-3; size: NA; D: TRBD1; V: TRBV27; DNA: TGTGCCAGCAGTTATCGTGGGAACAGGGGGTCAGATACGCAGTATTTT; CDR3: CASSYRGNRGSDTQYF
J: TRBJ1-2; size: NA; D: TRBD1; V: TRBV28; DNA: TGTGCCAGCAGTCAGGGGGCGGGCTCTAGCTATGGCTACACCTTC; CDR3: CASSQGAGSSYGYTF
J: TRBJ2-1; size: NA; D: TRBD1; V: TRBV30; DNA: TGTGCCTGGAGTGCCGCTGTACAGGGGGCAAGGGATGAGCAGTTCTTC; CDR3: CAWSAAVQGARDEQFF
J: TRBJ1-1; size: NA; D: NA; V: TRBV21-1; DNA: TGTGCCAGCAGCAAAGAAAAAAGTCGGGACGGAATCTTCTCTAGGCTGTGGACTGAAGCTTTCTTT; CDR3: CASSKEKSRDGIFSRLWTEAFF
J: TRBJ1-5; size: NA; D: NA; V: TRBV18; DNA: TGTGCCAGCTCACCTGCGGGGCAGAATCAGCCCCAGCATTTT; CDR3: CASSPAGQNQPQHF
J: TRBJ1-5; size: NA; D: TRBD1; V: TRBV6-2/TRBV6-3; DNA: TGTGCCAGCAGTTACTCGACACAGGGGGGACAGCCCCAGCATTTT; CDR3: CASSYSTQGGQPQHF
J: TRBJ2-1; size: few; D: TRBD2; V: TRBV5-1; DNA: TGCGCCAGCAGCACACTTTCAGCGGGGAGCTCCTACAATGAGCAGTTCTTC; CDR3: CASSTLSAGSSYNEQFF
J: TRBJ1-6; size: NA; D: NA; V: TRBV9; DNA: TGTGCCAGCAGCGTAGCCCAAAATTCACCCCTCCACTTT; CDR3: CASSVAQNSPLHF
J: TRBJ1-2; size: NA; D: TRBD1; V: TRBV29-1; DNA: TGCAGCGTTCCTGGGCAGGGGGCTAACGGCTACACCTTC; CDR3: CSVPGQGANGYTF
J: TRBJ1-5; size: NA; D: NA; V: TRBV30; DNA: TGTGCCTGGAGTCAAAGGAGCGGGGCTTTTGGGCAGCCCCAGCATTTT; CDR3: CAWSQRSGAFGQPQHF
J: TRBJ1-1; size: NA; D: NA; V: TRBV7-2; DNA: TGTGCCAGCAGCTTTTATAGGGAGGGCACTGAAGCTTTCTTT; CDR3: CASSFYREGTEAFF
J: TRBJ1-1; size: NA; D: TRBD1; V: TRBV19; DNA: TGTGCCAGTAGTATACTCCTCGGACAGGGTGAAGCTTTCTTT; CDR3: CASSILLGQGEAFF
J: TRBJ2-2; size: NA; D: NA; V: TRBV21-1; DNA: TGTGCCAGCAGCTCCCTCCGTAGGGACGATCGGACCGGGGAGCTGTTTTTT; CDR3: CASSSLRRDDRTGELFF
J: TRBJ2-1; size: NA; D: NA; V: TRBV6-5; DNA: TGTGCCAGCAGTCGGGACACCCTCAATGAGCAGTTCTTC; CDR3: CASSRDTLNEQFF
J: TRBJ2-7; size: NA; D: NA; V: TRBV7-9; DNA: TGTGCCAGCAGCTCATTGCCCTACGAGCAGTACTTC; CDR3: CASSSLPYEQYF
J: TRBJ1-1; size: NA; D: TRBD1; V: TRBV10-3; DNA: TGTGCCATCAGTAGGGACAGCCTTGAAGCTTTCTTT; CDR3: CAISRDSLEAFF
J: TRBJ1-1; size: NA; D: TRBD1; V: TRBV6-6; DNA: TGTGCCAGCAGTTACTCCAGGACAGGGGCCGATGAAGCTTTCTTT; CDR3: CASSYSRTGADEAFF
J: TRBJ2-1; size: NA; D: NA; V: TRBV29-1; DNA: TGCAGCGTTGATCGACAGTCGAGCTCCTACAATGAGCAGTTCTTC; CDR3: CSVDRQSSSYNEQFF
J: TRBJ2-4; size: NA; D: NA; V: TRBV5-1; DNA: TGCGCCCCGACCAGGGGAGGGGAGGAACTAGCCAAAAACATTCAGTACTTC; CDR3: CAPTRGGEELAKNIQYF
J: TRBJ2-7; size: NA; D: NA; V: TRBV6-1; DNA: TGTGCCAGCAGTGAGGGTCTGACCTACGAGCAGTACTTC; CDR3: CASSEGLTYEQYF
J: TRBJ1-3; size: NA; D: NA; V: TRBV7-9; DNA: TGTGCCACCAGAGGTATTGGAAACACCATATATTTT; CDR3: CATRGIGNTIYF
J: TRBJ2-5; size: NA; D: TRBD1; V: TRBV25-1; DNA: TGTGCCAGCAGTGACCAACAGGGGGCGTATCAAGAGACCCAGTACTTC; CDR3: CASSDQQGAYQETQYF